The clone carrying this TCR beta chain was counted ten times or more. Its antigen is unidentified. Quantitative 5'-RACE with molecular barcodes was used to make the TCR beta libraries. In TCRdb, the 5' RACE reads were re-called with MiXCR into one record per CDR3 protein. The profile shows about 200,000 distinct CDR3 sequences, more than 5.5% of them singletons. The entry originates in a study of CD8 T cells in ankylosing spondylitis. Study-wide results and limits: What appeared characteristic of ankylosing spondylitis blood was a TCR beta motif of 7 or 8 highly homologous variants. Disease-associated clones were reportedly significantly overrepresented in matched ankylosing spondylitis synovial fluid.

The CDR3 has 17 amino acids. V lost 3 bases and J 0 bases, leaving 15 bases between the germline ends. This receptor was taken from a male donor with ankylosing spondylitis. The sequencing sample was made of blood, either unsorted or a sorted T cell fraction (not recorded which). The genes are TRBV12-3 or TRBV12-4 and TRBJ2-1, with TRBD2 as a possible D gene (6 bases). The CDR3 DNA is TGTGCCAGCAGTTTTAATCGCGGGACGGGCTCCTACAATGAGCAGTTCTTC. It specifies CASSFNRGTGSYNEQFF.